This section outlines one T cell receptor (beta chain) sequence together with its context. Its antigen specificity is not known. Base quality data are lacking; no much larger clone is found one base away. The data belong to a study of T cell repertoires in cytomegalovirus infection (dated 2019 in TCRdb). Context from the whole study: The HLA type of each donor mattered for the analysis, because public TCR beta signatures pointed to carriage of CMV infection along with the matching HLA type.

The listed sequencing device is Illumina HiSeq 1500. The public sequencing data were trimmed at Q25 with fastp and processed into clonotypes with MiXCR by TCRdb, which kept only in-frame beta chains. Here each entry gathers all rows of one CDR3 protein and keeps the most common genes and DNA. The table for this sample lists approximately 290,000 distinct CDR3 sequences; more than 20% of them were counted only once. About 15% of the sample comes from the top ten. For CDR1 and CDR2, the germline V gene (reference sequence) lists LNHDA and SQIVND. The CDR3 spans 19 residues, from the cysteine through the phenylalanine. This entry keeps only the CDR3 DNA: 57 bases, framed from base 1. Trimmed from V: 3 bases; trimmed from J: 6 bases; junction bases lacking a gene match: 15. Study-wide findings and limitations: Carriers of CMV infection plus the relevant HLA type were discriminated by the cumulative frequency of public TCR beta family members in the study cohort and in an independent roughly 400-donor cohort. The ex vivo response was dominated by HLA-C-restricted CMV-specific TCR beta clonotypes, which also provided the single most frequent clonotype in two of eight donors.

This sequence was found in a human donor in good health (CMV status not recorded). Some clones in this sample may be carry-over from other donors' samples. The chain couples TRBV19 to TRBJ2-1, with 12 bases aligning to TRBD2. The sample was PBMCs. The CDR3 has the sequence CASSMLVVTSGRSPNEQFF. In nucleotides, the sequence is TGTGCCAGTAGTATGTTGGTAGTGACTAGCGGGAGATCCCCCAATGAGCAGTTCTTC.